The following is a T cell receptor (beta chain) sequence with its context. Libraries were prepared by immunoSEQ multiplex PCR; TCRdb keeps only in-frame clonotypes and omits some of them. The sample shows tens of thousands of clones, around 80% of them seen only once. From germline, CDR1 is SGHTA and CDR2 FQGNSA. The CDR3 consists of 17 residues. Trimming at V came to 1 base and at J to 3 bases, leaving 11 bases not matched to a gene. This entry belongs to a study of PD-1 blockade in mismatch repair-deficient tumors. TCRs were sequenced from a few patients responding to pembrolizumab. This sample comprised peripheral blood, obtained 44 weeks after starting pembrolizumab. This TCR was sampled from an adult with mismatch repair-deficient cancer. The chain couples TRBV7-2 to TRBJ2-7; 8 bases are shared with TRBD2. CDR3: CASSLVASGQKRYEQYF. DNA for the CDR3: TGTGCCAGCAGCTTAGTCGCTAGCGGGCAGAAACGCTACGAGCAGTACTTC. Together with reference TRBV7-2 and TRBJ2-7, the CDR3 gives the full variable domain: GAGVSQSPSNKVTEKGKDVELRCDPISGHTALYWYRQSLGQGLEFLIYFQGNSAPDKSGLPSDRFSAERTGGSVSTLTIQRTQQEDSAVYLCASSLVASGQKRYEQYFGPGTRLTVT.